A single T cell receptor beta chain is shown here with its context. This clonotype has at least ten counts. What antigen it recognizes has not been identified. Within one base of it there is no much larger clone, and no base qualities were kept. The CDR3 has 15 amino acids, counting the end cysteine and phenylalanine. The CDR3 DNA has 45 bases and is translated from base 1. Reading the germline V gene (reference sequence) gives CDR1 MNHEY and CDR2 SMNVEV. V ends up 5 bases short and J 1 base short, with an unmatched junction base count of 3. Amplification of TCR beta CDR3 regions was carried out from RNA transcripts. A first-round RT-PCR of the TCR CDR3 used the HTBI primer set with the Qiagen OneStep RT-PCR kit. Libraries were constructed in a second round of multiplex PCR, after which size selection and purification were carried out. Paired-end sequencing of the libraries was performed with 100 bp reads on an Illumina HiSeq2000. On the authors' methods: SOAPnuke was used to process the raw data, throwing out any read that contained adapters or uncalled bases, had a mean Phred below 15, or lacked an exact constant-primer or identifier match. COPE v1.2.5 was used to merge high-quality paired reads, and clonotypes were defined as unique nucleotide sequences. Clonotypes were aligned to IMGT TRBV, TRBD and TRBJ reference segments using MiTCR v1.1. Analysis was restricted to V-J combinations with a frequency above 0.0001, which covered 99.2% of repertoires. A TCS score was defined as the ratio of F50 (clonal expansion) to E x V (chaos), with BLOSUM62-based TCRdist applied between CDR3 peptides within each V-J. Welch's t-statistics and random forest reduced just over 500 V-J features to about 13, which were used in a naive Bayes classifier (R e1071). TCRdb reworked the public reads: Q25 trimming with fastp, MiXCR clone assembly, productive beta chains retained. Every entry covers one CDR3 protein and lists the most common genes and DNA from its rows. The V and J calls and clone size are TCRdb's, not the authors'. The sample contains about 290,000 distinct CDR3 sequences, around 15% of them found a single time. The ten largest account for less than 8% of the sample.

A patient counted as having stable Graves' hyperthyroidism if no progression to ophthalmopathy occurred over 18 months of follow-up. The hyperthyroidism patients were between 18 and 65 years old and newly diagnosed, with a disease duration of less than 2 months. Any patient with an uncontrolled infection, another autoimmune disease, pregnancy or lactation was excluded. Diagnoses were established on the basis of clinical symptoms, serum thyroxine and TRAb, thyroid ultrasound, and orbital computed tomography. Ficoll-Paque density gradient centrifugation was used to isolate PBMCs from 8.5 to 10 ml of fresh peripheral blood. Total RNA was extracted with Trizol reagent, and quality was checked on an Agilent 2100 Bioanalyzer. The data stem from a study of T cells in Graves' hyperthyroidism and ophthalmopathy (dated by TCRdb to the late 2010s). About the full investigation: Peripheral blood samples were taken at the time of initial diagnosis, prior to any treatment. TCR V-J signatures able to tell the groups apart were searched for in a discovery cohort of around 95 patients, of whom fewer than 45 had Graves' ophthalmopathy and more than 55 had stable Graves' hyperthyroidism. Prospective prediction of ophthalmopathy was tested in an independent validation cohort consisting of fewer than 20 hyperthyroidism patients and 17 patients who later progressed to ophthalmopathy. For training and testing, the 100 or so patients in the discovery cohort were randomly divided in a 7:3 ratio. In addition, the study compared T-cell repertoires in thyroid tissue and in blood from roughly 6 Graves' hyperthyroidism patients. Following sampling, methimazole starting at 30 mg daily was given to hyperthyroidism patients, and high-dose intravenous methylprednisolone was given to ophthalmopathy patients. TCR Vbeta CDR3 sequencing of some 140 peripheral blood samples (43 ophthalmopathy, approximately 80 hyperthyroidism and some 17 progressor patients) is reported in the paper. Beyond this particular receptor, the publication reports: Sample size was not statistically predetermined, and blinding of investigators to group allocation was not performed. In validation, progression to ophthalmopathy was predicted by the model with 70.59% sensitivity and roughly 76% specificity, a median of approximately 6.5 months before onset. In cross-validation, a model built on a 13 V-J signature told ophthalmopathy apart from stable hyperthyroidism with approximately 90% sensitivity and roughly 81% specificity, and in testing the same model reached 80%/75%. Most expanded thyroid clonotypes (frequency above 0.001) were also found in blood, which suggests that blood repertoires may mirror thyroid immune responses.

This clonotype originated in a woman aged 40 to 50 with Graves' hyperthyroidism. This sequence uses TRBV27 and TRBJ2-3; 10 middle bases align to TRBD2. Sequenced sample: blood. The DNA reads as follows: TGTGCCAGCAGTGGTGGGACTAGCGGCACAGATACGCAGTATTTT. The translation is CASSGGTSGTDTQYF.